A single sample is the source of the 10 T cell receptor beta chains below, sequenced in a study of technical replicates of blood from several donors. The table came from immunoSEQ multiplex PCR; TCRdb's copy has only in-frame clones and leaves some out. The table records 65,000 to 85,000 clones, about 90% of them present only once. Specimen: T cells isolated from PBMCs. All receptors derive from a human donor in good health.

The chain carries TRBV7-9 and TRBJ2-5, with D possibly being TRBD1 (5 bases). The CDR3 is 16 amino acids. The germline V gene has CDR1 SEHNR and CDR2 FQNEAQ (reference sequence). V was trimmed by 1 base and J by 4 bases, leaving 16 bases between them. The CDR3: CASSLGTLGAPETQYF. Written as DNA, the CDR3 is TGTGCCAGCAGCTTAGGTACTTTAGGGGCCCCAGAGACCCAGTACTTC.

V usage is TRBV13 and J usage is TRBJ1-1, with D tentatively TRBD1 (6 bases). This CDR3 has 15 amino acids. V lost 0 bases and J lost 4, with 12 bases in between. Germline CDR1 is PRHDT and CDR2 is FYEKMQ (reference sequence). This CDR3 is CASSLGITGFTEAFF. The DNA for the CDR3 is TGTGCCAGCAGCTTAGGAATAACAGGGTTCACTGAAGCTTTCTTT. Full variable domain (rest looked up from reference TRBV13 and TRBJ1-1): AAGVIQSPRHLIKEKRETATLKCYPIPRHDTVYWYQQGPGQDPQFLISFYEKMQSDKGSIPDRFSAQQFSDYHSELNMSSLELGDSALYFCASSLGITGFTEAFFGQGTRLTVV.

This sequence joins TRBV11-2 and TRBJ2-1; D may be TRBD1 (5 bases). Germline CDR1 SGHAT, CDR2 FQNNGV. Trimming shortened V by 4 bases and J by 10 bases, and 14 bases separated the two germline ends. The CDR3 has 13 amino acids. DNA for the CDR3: TGTGCCAGCAGCTGGGGCGCCCTAGGCGAGCAGTTCTTC. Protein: CASSWGALGEQFF.

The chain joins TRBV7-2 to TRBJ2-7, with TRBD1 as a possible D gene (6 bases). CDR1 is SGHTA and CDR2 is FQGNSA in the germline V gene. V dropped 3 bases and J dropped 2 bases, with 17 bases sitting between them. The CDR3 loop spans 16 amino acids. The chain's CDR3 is CASSFRGSAQAYEQYF. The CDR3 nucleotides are TGTGCCAGCAGCTTTAGGGGGAGCGCCCAAGCCTACGAGCAGTACTTC.

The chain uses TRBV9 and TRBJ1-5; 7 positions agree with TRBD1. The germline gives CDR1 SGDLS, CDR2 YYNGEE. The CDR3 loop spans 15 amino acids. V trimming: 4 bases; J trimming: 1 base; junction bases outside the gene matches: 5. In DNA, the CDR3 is TGTGCCAGCAGCACAGGGGTGGGAAGCAATCAGCCCCAGCATTTT. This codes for CASSTGVGSNQPQHF.

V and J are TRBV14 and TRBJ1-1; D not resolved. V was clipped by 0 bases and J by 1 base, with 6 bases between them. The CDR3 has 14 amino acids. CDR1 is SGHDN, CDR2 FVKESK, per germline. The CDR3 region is CASSQEWRNTEAFF. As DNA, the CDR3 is TGTGCCAGCAGCCAAGAATGGAGGAACACTGAAGCTTTCTTT.

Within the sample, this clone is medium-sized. The CDR3 sequence is CASSLEAAETEAFF. CDR3 nucleotide sequence: TGCGCCAGCAGCTTGGAAGCCGCTGAGACTGAAGCTTTCTTT. The chain is built from TRBV5-1 and TRBJ1-1; no firm D call. Germline V gene sequence: CDR1 SGHRS, CDR2 YFSETQ. V was cut by 0 bases and J by 5 bases, with 11 bases left in between. The CDR3 has 14 amino acids.

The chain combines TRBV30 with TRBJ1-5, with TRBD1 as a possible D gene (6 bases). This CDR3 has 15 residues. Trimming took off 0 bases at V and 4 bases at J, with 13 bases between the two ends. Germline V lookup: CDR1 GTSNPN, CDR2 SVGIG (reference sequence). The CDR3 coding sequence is TGTGCCTGGAGTGTACCCAGGGGCTCTAATCAGCCCCAGCATTTT. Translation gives CAWSVPRGSNQPQHF.

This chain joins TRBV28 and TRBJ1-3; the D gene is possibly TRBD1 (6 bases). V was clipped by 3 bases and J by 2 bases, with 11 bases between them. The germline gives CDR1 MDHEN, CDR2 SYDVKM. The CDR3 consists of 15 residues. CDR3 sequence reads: CASSFRTAAGNTIYF. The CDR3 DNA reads TGTGCCAGCAGTTTCAGGACAGCGGCTGGAAACACCATATATTTT.

The CDR3 loop reads CAINGLAGDNEQYF. Here the CDR3 DNA reads TGTGCCATCAACGGACTAGCGGGAGATAACGAGCAGTACTTC. V and J are TRBV10-3 and TRBJ2-7; TRBD2 matches 13 bases. The CDR3 totals 14 residues. Germline V gives CDR1 ENHRY, CDR2 SYGVKD. V shed 7 bases and J 5 bases; nucleotides not matched to a gene: 5.